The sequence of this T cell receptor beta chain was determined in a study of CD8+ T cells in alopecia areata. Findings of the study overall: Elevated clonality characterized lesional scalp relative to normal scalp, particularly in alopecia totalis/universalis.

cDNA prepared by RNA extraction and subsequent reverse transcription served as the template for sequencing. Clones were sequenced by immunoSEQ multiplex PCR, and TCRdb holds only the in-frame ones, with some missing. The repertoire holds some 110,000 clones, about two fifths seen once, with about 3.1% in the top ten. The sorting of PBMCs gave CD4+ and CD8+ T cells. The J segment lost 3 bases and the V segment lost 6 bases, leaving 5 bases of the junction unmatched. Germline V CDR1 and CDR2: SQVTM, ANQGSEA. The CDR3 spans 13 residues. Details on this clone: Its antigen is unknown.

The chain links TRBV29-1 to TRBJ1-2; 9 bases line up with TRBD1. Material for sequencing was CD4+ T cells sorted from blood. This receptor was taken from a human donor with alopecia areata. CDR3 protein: CSVNRGLDYGYTF. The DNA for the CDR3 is TGCAGCGTCAACAGGGGGCTGGACTATGGCTACACCTTC.